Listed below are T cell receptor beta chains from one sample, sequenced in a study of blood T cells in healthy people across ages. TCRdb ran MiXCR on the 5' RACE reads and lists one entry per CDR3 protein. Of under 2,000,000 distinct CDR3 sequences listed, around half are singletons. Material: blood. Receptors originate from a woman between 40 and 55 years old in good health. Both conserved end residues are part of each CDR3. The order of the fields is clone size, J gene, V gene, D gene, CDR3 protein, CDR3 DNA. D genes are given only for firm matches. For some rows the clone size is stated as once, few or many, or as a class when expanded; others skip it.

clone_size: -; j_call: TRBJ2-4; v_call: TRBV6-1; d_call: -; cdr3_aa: CASSARSTAKNIQYF; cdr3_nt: TGTGCCAGCAGTGCCAGGAGCACTGCCAAAAACATTCAGTACTTC
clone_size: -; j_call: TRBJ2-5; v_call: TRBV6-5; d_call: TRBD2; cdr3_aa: CASNFTSEVYYQETQYF; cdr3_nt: TGTGCCAGCAATTTTACTAGCGAGGTCTACTACCAAGAGACCCAGTACTTC
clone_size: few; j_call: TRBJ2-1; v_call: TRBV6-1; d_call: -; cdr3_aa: CASSDPRDPGQQFF; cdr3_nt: TGTGCCAGCAGTGACCCCCGGGACCCCGGACAGCAGTTCTTC
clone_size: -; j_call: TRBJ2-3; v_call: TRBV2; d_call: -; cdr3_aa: CATFTRTGNTDTQYF; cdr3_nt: TGTGCCACCTTCACGCGGACTGGGAACACAGATACGCAGTATTTT
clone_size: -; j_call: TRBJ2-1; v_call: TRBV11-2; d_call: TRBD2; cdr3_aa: CASSFHERGGRYEQFF; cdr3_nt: TGTGCCAGCAGTTTCCACGAGCGGGGGGGCCGGTATGAGCAGTTCTTC
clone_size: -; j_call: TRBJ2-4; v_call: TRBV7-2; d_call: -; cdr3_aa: CASSITGRKNIQYF; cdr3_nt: TGTGCCAGCAGCATAACCGGACGCAAAAACATTCAGTACTTC
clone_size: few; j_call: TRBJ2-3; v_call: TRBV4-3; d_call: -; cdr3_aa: CASSQEGTTTDTQYF; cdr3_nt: TGCGCCAGCAGCCAAGAGGGAACTACCACAGATACGCAGTATTTT
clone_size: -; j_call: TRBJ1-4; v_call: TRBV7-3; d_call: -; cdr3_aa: CASPGTNEKLFF; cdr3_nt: TGTGCCAGCCCAGGGACTAATGAAAAACTGTTTTTT
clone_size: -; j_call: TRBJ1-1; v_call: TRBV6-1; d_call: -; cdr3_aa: CASIGTVYTEAFF; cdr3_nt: TGTGCCAGCATTGGTACAGTTTACACTGAAGCTTTCTTT
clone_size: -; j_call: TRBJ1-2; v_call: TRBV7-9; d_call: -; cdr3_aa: CASSLASKRIGYTF; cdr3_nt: TGTGCCAGCAGCTTAGCGTCAAAAAGGATTGGCTACACCTTC